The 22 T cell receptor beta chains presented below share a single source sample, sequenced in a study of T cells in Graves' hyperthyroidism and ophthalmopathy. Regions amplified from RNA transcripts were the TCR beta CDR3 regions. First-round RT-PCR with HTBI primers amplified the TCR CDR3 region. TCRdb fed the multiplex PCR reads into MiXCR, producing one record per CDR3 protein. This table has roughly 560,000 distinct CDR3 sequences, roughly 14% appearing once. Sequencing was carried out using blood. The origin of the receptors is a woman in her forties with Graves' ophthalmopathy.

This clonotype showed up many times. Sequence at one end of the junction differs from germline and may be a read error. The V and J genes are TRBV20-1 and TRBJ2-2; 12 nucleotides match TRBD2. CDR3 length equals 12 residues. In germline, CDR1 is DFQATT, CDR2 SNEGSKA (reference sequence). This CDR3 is CSPSGRAGKLFF. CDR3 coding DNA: TGCAGTCCTAGCGGGAGGGCCGGGAAGCTGTTTTTT.

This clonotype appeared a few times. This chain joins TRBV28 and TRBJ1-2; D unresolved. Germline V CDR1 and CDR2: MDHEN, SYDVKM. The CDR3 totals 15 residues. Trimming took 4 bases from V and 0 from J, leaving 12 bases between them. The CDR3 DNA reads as TGTGCCAGCAGTTCACAGAAGATTGCTAACTATGGCTACACCTTC. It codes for CASSSQKIANYGYTF.

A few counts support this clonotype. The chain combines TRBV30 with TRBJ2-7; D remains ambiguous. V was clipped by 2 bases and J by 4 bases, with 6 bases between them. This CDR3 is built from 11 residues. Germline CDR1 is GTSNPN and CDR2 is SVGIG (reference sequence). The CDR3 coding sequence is TGTGCCTGGAGTCAACCGTACGAGCAGTACTTC. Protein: CAWSQPYEQYF.

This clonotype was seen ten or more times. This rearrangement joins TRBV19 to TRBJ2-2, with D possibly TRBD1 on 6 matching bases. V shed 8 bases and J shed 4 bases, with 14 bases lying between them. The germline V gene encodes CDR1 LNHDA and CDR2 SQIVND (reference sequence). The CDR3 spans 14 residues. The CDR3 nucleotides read TGTGCCAGTGCCCGGACAGACGTCACCGGGGAGCTGTTTTTT. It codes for CASARTDVTGELFF.

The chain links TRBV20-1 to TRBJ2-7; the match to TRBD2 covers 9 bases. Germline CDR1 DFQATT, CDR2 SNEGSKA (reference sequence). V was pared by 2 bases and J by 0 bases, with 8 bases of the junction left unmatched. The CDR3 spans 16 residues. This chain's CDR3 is CSARIRGTSSSYEQYF. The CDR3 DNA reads TGCAGTGCTAGAATCCGCGGGACTAGCAGCTCCTACGAGCAGTACTTC.

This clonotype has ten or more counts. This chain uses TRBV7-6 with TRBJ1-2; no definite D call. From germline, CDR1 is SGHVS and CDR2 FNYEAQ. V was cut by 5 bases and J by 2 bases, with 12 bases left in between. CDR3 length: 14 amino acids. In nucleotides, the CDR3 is TGTGCCAGCAGCCCAGCGGTAGTAAACTATGGCTACACCTTC. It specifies CASSPAVVNYGYTF.

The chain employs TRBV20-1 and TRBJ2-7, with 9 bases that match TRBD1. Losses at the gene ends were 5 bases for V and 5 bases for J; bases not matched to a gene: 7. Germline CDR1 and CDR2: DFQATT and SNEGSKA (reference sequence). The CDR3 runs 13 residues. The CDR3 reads CSAYGTGHHEQYF. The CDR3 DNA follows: TGCAGTGCTTACGGGACAGGGCACCACGAGCAGTACTTC.

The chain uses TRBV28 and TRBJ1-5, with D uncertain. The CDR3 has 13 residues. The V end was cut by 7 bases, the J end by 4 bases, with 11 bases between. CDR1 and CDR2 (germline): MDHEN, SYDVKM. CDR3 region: CASTGTRNQPQHF. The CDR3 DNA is TGTGCCAGCACTGGTACGAGAAATCAGCCCCAGCATTTT.

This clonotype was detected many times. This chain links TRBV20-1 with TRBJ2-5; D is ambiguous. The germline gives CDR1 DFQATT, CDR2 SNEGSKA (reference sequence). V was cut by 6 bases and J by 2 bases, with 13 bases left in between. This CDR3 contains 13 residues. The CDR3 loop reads CSAPTVQQETQYF. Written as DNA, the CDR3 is TGCAGTGCCCCTACCGTCCAGCAAGAGACCCAGTACTTC.

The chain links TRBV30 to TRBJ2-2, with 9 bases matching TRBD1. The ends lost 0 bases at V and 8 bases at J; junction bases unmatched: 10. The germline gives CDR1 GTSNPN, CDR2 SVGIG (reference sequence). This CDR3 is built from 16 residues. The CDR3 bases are TGTGCCTGGAGTGTACAGGGGGCGCGGGTATCTGGGGAGCTGTTTTTT. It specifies CAWSVQGARVSGELFF.

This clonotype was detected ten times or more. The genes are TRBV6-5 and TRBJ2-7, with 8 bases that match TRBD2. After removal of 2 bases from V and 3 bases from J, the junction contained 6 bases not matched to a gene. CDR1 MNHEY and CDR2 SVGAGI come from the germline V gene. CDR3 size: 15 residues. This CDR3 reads CASSYRTSRRYEQYF. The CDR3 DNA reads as TGTGCCAGCAGTTACCGGACTAGCAGACGCTACGAGCAGTACTTC.

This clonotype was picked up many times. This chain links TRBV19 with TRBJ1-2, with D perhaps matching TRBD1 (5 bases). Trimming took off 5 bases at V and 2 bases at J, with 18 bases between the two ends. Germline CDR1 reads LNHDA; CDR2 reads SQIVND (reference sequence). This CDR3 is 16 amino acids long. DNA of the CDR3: TGTGCCAGTAGTGACCCTTCGGGACTGACGAACTATGGCTACACCTTC. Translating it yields CASSDPSGLTNYGYTF.

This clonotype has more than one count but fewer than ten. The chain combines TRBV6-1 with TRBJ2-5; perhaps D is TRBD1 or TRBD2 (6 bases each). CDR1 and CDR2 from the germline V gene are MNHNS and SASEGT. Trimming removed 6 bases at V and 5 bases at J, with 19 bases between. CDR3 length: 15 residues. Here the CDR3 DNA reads TGTGCCAGCAGGGGCGTCGGGGGCTCGATGGAGACCCAGTACTTC. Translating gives CASRGVGGSMETQYF.

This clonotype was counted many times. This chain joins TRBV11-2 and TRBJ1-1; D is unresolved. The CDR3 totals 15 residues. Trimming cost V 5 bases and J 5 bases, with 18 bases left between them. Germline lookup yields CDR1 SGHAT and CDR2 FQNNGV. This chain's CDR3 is CASSPSEGRRTEAFF. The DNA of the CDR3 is TGTGCCAGCAGCCCCAGTGAAGGGAGGAGAACTGAAGCTTTCTTT.

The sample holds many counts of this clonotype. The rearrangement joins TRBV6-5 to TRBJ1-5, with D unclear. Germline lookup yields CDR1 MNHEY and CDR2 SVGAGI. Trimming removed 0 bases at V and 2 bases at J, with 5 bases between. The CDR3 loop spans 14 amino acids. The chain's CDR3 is CASSYSMGNQPQHF. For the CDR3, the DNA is TGTGCCAGCAGTTACTCCATGGGCAATCAGCCCCAGCATTTT.

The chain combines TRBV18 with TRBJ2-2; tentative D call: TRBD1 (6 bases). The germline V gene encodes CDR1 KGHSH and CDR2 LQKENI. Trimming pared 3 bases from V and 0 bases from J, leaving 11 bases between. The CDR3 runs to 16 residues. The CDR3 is CASSPWDTANTGELFF. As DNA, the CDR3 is TGTGCCAGCTCACCTTGGGACACCGCGAACACCGGGGAGCTGTTTTTT.

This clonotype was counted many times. CDR3 amino acids: CSARDRQAGNTIYF. DNA of the CDR3: TGCAGTGCTAGAGACCGCCAGGCTGGAAACACCATATATTTT. The chain joins TRBV20-1 to TRBJ1-3; no reliable D call. This CDR3 is 14 amino acids long. Trimming removed 0 bases at V and 2 bases at J, with 8 bases between. Germline-derived CDR1 and CDR2 are DFQATT and SNEGSKA (reference sequence).

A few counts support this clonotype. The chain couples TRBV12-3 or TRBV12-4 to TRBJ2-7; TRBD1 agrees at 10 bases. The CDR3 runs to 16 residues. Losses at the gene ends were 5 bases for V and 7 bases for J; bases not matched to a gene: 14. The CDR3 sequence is CASSIGTGVSQGEQYF. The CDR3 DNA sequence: TGTGCCAGCAGTATCGGGACAGGGGTTTCCCAGGGGGAGCAGTACTTC.

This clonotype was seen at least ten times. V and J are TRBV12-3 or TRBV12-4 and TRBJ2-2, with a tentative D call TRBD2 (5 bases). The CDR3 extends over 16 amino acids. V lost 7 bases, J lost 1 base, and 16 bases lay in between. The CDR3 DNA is TGTGCCAGCAACCCGTCCCACGGAGGGAACACCGGGGAGCTGTTTTTT. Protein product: CASNPSHGGNTGELFF.

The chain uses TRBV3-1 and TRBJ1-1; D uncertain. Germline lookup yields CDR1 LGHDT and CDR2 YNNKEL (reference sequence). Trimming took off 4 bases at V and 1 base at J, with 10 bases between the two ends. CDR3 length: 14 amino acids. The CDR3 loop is CASSPLLPNTEAFF. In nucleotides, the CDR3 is TGTGCCAGCAGCCCACTATTACCGAACACTGAAGCTTTCTTT.

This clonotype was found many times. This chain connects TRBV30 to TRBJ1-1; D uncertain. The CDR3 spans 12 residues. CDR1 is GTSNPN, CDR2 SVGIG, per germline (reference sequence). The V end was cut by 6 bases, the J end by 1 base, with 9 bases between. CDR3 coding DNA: TGTGCCTGTGCCGACGGGAACACTGAAGCTTTCTTT. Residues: CACADGNTEAFF.

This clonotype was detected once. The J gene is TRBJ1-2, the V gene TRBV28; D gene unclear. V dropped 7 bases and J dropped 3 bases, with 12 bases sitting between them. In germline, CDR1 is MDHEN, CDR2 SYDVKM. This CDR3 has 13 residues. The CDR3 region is CASNEAVDYGYTF. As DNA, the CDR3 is TGTGCCAGCAATGAGGCGGTAGACTATGGCTACACCTTC.